This T cell receptor (beta chain) was sequenced for a study of radiation and T cells in renal cell carcinoma. The assay was immunoSEQ multiplex PCR, and TCRdb's table has in-frame clones only and misses some. The sample records more than 100,000 clones, more than 70% being singletons. The time point: blood 2 weeks post-SBRT. Treatment in this sample: 15 Gy SBRT to primary tumor, nephrectomy 4 weeks later. General study findings and limits: Without pretreatment biopsies, baseline tumor clonotype presence was undetermined. From baseline, blood top tumor clonotypes peaked at 2 weeks post-radiation.

Germline V gene data show CDR1 as GTSNPN and CDR2 as SVGIG (reference sequence). The CDR3 loop spans 14 amino acids. J lost 8 bases, V lost 4 bases, and 10 bases had no gene match. This clone was counted a few times. The target antigen is unknown. The sequencing used blood, collected from a patient whose treatment included radiotherapy and nephrectomy. The origin of this receptor is a woman in her sixties or seventies with renal cell carcinoma. The chain couples TRBV30 to TRBJ1-4; 7 bases agree with TRBD1. Here the CDR3 reads CAWNRGTEGEKLFF. DNA of the CDR3: TGTGCCTGGAATCGAGGGACAGAAGGGGAAAAACTGTTTTTT.